This is a list of T cell receptor beta chains from one sample in a study of blood T cells in healthy people across ages. Via MiXCR, TCRdb re-called the 5' RACE reads, giving one row per CDR3 protein. The sample carries fewer than 650,000 distinct CDR3 sequences, about 28% recorded once. The same specimen was also included in a second study, on T cells of mothers and their children.

The sample taken for sequencing was blood. These receptors came from a boy aged 2 to 10 in good health. Each CDR3 is given with its conserved first and last residue. The D gene is left open where the match is weak. Some rows mark clone size as missing; the rest say once, few, many or name a class of expanded clone.

j_call clone_size d_call v_call cdr3_nt cdr3_aa
TRBJ2-3 few . TRBV25-1 TGTGCCAGCAGTAACACTAGTACCCAACTGGATACGCAGTATTTT CASSNTSTQLDTQYF
TRBJ2-1 once . TRBV7-9 TGTGCCAGCAGCTTTTTGGAGTACAATGAGCAGTTCTTC CASSFLEYNEQFF
TRBJ2-7 . . TRBV20-1 TGCAGTGCTAGTCTAGAACCGGGGGAGCAGTACTTC CSASLEPGEQYF
TRBJ2-1 . . TRBV11-2 TGTGCCAGCAGCAGGAGACAGGCTAGGATCCTCTACAATGAGCAGTTCTTC CASSRRQARILYNEQFF
TRBJ2-5 . . TRBV7-9 TGTGCCAGCAGCTTAGATACCACCCAAGAGACCCAGTACTTC CASSLDTTQETQYF
TRBJ2-3 . . TRBV2 TGTGCCAGCAGTGAATCTCGGGCATCGCAGTATTTT CASSESRASQYF
TRBJ2-2 . . TRBV24-1 TGTGCCACCAGTGATTTTTGCGGATATATTAAGACCGGGGAGCTGTTTTTT CATSDFCGYIKTGELFF
TRBJ2-1 . . TRBV27 TGTGCCAGCAGTTTATGGGGGGCAGCCTACAATGAGCAGTTCTTC CASSLWGAAYNEQFF
TRBJ1-4 . . TRBV18 TGTGCCAGCTCACCACAAGGCCTAAGCCCTGCAACTAATGAAAAACTGTTTTTT CASSPQGLSPATNEKLFF
TRBJ2-7 . . TRBV5-6 TGTGCCAGCAGTCTGGGGACGACTACCTACGAGCAGTACTTC CASSLGTTTYEQYF